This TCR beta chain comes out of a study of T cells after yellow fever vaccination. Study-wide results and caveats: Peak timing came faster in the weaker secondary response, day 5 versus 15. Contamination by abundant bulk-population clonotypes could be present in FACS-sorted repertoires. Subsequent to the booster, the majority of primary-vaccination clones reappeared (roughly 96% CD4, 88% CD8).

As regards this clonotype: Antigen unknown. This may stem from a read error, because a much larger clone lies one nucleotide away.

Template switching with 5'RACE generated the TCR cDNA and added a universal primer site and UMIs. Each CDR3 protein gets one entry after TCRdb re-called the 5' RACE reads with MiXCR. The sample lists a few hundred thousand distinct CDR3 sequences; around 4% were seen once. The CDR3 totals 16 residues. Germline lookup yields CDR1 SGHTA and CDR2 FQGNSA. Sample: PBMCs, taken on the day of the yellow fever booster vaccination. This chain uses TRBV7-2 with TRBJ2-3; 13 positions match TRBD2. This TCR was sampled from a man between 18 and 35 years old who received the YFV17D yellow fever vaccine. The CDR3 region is CASSSTSGGASDTEYF. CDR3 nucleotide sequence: TGTGCCAGCAGCTCTACTAGCGGGGGGGCCTCAGATACGGAGTATTTT.